The 6 T cell receptor beta chains presented below share a single source sample, sequenced in a study of long-term antiretroviral therapy in people with HIV. Survey-level resolution applied to immunoSEQ assay v3.0. Generated by immunoSEQ multiplex PCR, the TCRdb table keeps only in-frame clones and is missing some. The sample yields over 30,000 clones, around 97% seen once. This specimen consisted of unsorted PBMCs, obtained 6.9 years after starting antiretroviral therapy. The source of these receptors is a man aged 25-45 years with HIV.

This chain joins TRBV5-6 and TRBJ2-1; tentative D call: TRBD2 (6 bases). The CDR3 loop spans 16 amino acids. Deletions cut 6 bases from V and 1 base from J, with 17 bases between. Looked up from germline, CDR1 is SGHDT and CDR2 is YYEEEE. The DNA for the CDR3 is TGTGCCAGCACCCCGGGAGTGGGGGAATCCTACAATGAGCAGTTCTTC. Protein product: CASTPGVGESYNEQFF. The full variable domain, its missing parts supplied by reference TRBV5-6 and TRBJ2-1, is DAGVTQSPTHLIKTRGQQVTLRCSPKSGHDTVSWYQQALGQGPQFIFQYYEEEERQRGNFPDRFSGHQFPNYSSELNVNALLLGDSALYLCASTPGVGESYNEQFFGPGTRLTVL.

V and J are TRBV9 and TRBJ2-5, with D possibly being TRBD1 (5 bases). This CDR3 contains 14 residues. From germline, CDR1 is SGDLS and CDR2 YYNGEE. Trimming took 0 bases from V and 2 from J, leaving 8 bases between them. DNA for the CDR3: TGTGCCAGCAGCGTAGGGACATCTCAAGAGACCCAGTACTTC. It specifies CASSVGTSQETQYF.

DNA of the CDR3: TGTGCCAGCTCACCGGGACAGGGAGGGTCCTACGAGCAGTACTTC. Translating gives CASSPGQGGSYEQYF. The rearrangement joins TRBV18 to TRBJ2-7; 9 bases align to TRBD1. The junction had 4 bases not matched to a gene; V was cut back by 3 bases and J by 1 base. The CDR3 totals 15 residues. Germline-derived CDR1 and CDR2 are KGHSH and LQKENI.

The chain recombines TRBV5-1 with TRBJ1-1; D gene unclear. V lost 2 bases and J 1 base, leaving 12 bases between the germline ends. The CDR3 length is 15 residues. CDR1 is SGHRS, CDR2 YFSETQ, per germline. The CDR3 loop reads CASSLTGGPNTEAFF. For the CDR3, the DNA is TGCGCCAGCAGCTTAACGGGCGGACCGAACACTGAAGCTTTCTTT.

The chain carries TRBV6-1 and TRBJ2-5, with 9 bases identical to TRBD1. Germline V gene lookup returns CDR1 MNHNS and CDR2 SASEGT. V lost 7 bases to trimming and J lost 5 bases; unmatched junction nucleotides: 8. The CDR3 is 14 amino acids. The CDR3 coding sequence is TGTGCCAGCACTAAGGGACAGGGTCAGGAGACCCAGTACTTC. This encodes CASTKGQGQETQYF.

This clone was counted only a few times. The CDR3 DNA follows: TGTGCCAGCAAGGGGGACTCCTATAATTCACCCCTCCACTTT. This sequence encodes CASKGDSYNSPLHF. This rearrangement joins TRBV2 to TRBJ1-6; TRBD1 is a possible D gene (6 bases). Germline lookup yields CDR1 SNHLY and CDR2 FYNNEI. Trimming removed 7 bases from V and 0 bases from J, with 7 bases in between. This CDR3 contains 14 residues.